What follows are 30 T cell receptor beta chains derived from one specimen sequenced in a study of cytomegalovirus exposure and HLA in healthy donors. Primers for the PCR totalled 60 Vbeta and 13 Jbeta. The protocol was immunoSEQ multiplex PCR, while the TCRdb copy is restricted to in-frame clones and leaves out a portion. The profile shows more than 150,000 clones, about 90% of them singletons. The source material was PBMCs. These receptor sequences come from a girl under three years old in good health and CMV-seronegative.

V and J are TRBV6-5 and TRBJ2-7; 7 nucleotides align to TRBD2. The CDR3 totals 15 residues. Germline CDR1 is MNHEY and CDR2 is SVGAGI. Germline trimming cut 6 bases from V and 3 bases from J; bases unmatched to any gene: 11. The CDR3 loop reads CASSPTSRKIYEQYF. CDR3 coding DNA: TGTGCCAGCAGCCCGACTAGCCGAAAAATCTACGAGCAGTACTTC.

The chain is built from TRBV9 and TRBJ2-7, with D possibly matching TRBD1 (6 bases). The germline V gene has CDR1 SGDLS and CDR2 YYNGEE. This CDR3 comprises 15 residues. The ends were cut back, 2 bases at V and 0 bases at J, with 12 bases in the middle. The CDR3 coding sequence is TGTGCCAGCAGCGTTGACCCGGGACACTCCTACGAGCAGTACTTC. It translates to CASSVDPGHSYEQYF.

There are a few counts of this clone. The CDR3 loop is CAIRETGRNTEAFF. The CDR3 bases are TGTGCCATCAGGGAGACAGGGAGGAACACTGAAGCTTTCTTT. The chain couples TRBV10-3 to TRBJ1-1; 7 bases fit TRBD1. The CDR3 extends over 14 amino acids. CDR1 ENHRY and CDR2 SYGVKD come from the germline V gene. The V segment lost 6 bases and the J segment 1 base; nucleotides outside the gene matches: 5.

CDR3 region: CASSKDSALGYTF. CDR3 bases: TGTGCCAGTAGTAAGGACAGCGCGCTGGGCTACACCTTC. The chain joins TRBV19 to TRBJ1-2; D may be TRBD1 (6 bases). V gave up 4 bases and J gave up 8 bases, with 14 bases separating them. There are 13 residues in the CDR3. Germline-derived CDR1 and CDR2 are LNHDA and SQIVND (reference sequence). Supplemented by reference TRBV19 and TRBJ1-2, the full variable domain reads DGGITQSPKYLFRKEGQNVTLSCEQNLNHDAMYWYRQDPGQGLRLIYYSQIVNDFQKGDIAEGYSVSREKKESFPLTVTSAQKNPTAFYLCASSKDSALGYTFGSGTRLTVV.

The chain couples TRBV5-1 to TRBJ2-1; 10 nucleotides line up with TRBD1. CDR3 length: 15 residues. Trimming at V came to 4 bases and at J to 4 bases, leaving 5 bases not matched to a gene. CDR1 SGHRS and CDR2 YFSETQ come from the germline V gene. The CDR3 here is CASSQGTGVYNEQFF. CDR3 nucleotide sequence: TGCGCCAGCAGCCAAGGGACAGGGGTGTACAATGAGCAGTTCTTC.

This clone was seen a single time. The gene calls are TRBV12-1 and TRBJ2-1; TRBD2 reflects the table's D call only, with no check against the DNA. TRBV12-1 is listed as a pseudogene. This CDR3 region has 18 residues. The CDR3 coding sequence is TGTGCCAGCAGCTTTGAGCCTAGCGGGGCTAGCTCCTACAATGAGCAGTTCTTC. This codes for CASSFEPSGASSYNEQFF.

The chain links TRBV7-2 to TRBJ2-7; possible D gene TRBD1, 6 bases. Germline V gene data show CDR1 as SGHTA and CDR2 as FQGNSA. V was pared by 3 bases and J by 3 bases, with 12 bases between. The CDR3 covers 14 residues. CDR3 residues: CASSLGASSYEQYF. The CDR3, as DNA: TGTGCCAGCAGCTTGGGGGCTAGCAGCTACGAGCAGTACTTC.

The chain uses TRBV4-2 and TRBJ2-2; D call uncertain. V shed 0 bases and J shed 0 bases, with 5 bases lying between them. Germline loops: CDR1 LGHNA, CDR2 YNFKEQ. The CDR3 covers 15 residues. DNA of the CDR3: TGTGCCAGCAGCCAAGAGGGCGCGAACACCGGGGAGCTGTTTTTT. Its translation is CASSQEGANTGELFF.

The chain is built from TRBV4-1 and TRBJ2-7; TRBD2 agrees at 7 bases. With 2 bases clipped from V and 2 bases from J, the junction kept 6 bases outside the gene matches. Germline V gene data show CDR1 as MGHRA and CDR2 as YSYEKL. This CDR3 spans 15 amino acids. CDR3 nucleotides: TGCGCCAGCAGCCAACCTGGACTAGTCACCTACGAGCAGTACTTC. It is translated as CASSQPGLVTYEQYF.

This clone has just a few counts. The rearrangement joins TRBV4-3 to TRBJ2-7; tentatively, D is TRBD1 (6 bases). V gave up 1 base and J gave up 4 bases, with 17 bases separating them. CDR1 is LGHNA, CDR2 YSLEER, per germline. The CDR3 is 16 residues long. The CDR3 bases are TGCGCCAGCAGCCAAGCAGGGGCGTCCGGTATATACGAGCAGTACTTC. It specifies CASSQAGASGIYEQYF.

In this sample, this clone turned up once. This CDR3 is missing its conserved last phenylalanine or tryptophan, likely due to a read error. Because the CDR3's place on the DNA is in doubt, the DNA is left out and the CDR3 is given as listed by TCRdb. The V gene is TRBV11-2, the J gene TRBJ2-7; the table's D call, TRBD2, was not checked against the DNA. Germline V gene lookup returns CDR1 SGHAT and CDR2 FQNNGV. The CDR3 spans 12 residues, counting both ends. CDR3 protein: CASSFTAGEERL.

This chain connects TRBV10-3 to TRBJ1-6, with 8 bases aligning to TRBD1. CDR1 is ENHRY, CDR2 SYGVKD, per germline. Unmatched junction bases numbered 4, after V lost 0 bases and J lost 9 bases. This CDR3 has 15 amino acids. The CDR3 loop is CAISESGTGSSPLHF. The CDR3 DNA follows: TGTGCCATCAGTGAGTCCGGGACAGGATCTTCACCCCTCCACTTT.

The V and J genes are TRBV5-1 and TRBJ1-2; D remains unclear. The germline V gene has CDR1 SGHRS and CDR2 YFSETQ. Trimming took 0 bases from V and 1 from J, leaving 7 bases between them. This CDR3 has 14 residues. The CDR3 bases are TGCGCCAGCAGCTTGGGAAACTTTAACTATGGCTACACCTTC. Translation gives CASSLGNFNYGYTF.

The V and J genes are TRBV9 and TRBJ2-7; TRBD2 matches 12 bases. CDR1 is SGDLS and CDR2 is YYNGEE in the germline V gene. V dropped 4 bases and J dropped 3; count of bases not matched to a gene: 5. The CDR3 covers 15 residues. The CDR3 reads CASSPGGLAGYEQYF. The DNA of the CDR3 is TGTGCCAGCAGCCCCGGGGGACTAGCGGGCTACGAGCAGTACTTC.

The rearrangement joins TRBV6-1 to TRBJ1-1, with D maybe TRBD1 (5 bases). CDR1 and CDR2 from the germline V gene are MNHNS and SASEGT. The CDR3 consists of 13 residues. The V and J ends lost 2 bases and 7 bases respectively, with 11 bases between them. In DNA form, the CDR3 reads TGTGCCAGCAGTGAATTCGGGGGAGGTGAAGCTTTCTTT. It encodes CASSEFGGGEAFF.

The chain recombines TRBV9 with TRBJ2-7, with D uncertain. Per germline, CDR1 SGDLS and CDR2 YYNGEE. V lost 3 bases and J 6 bases, leaving 13 bases between the germline ends. The CDR3 loop spans 13 amino acids. For the CDR3, the DNA is TGTGCCAGCAGCGCAACAAATGGTGGCGAGCAGTACTTC. It yields the protein CASSATNGGEQYF.

Worth noting for this clone: The same CDR3 arises from other DNA sequences in this sample as well. The chain links TRBV5-1 to TRBJ2-5; unclear D gene. V gave up 0 bases and J gave up 1 base, with 4 bases separating them. Per the germline V gene, CDR1 is SGHRS and CDR2 is YFSETQ. The CDR3 runs 13 residues. CDR3 nucleotides: TGCGCCAGCAGCTTGGCATTCCAAGAGACCCAGTACTTC. Translated, it gives CASSLAFQETQYF.

The chain uses TRBV29-1 and TRBJ1-1; a possible D gene is TRBD1 (5 bases). Germline V gene sequence: CDR1 SQVTM, CDR2 ANQGSEA. Trimming took 2 bases from V and 3 from J, leaving 13 bases between them. The CDR3 length is 14 residues. The CDR3 spells CSVERQGEDTEAFF. CDR3 DNA sequence: TGCAGCGTTGAAAGGCAGGGCGAAGACACTGAAGCTTTCTTT.

J is TRBJ1-4 and V is TRBV7-9; TRBD1 might be the D (6 bases). Looked up from germline, CDR1 is SEHNR and CDR2 is FQNEAQ (reference sequence). This CDR3 is 14 amino acids long. Trimming left V 4 bases short and J 3 bases short, with 9 bases between. This chain's CDR3 is CASSSRGSNEKLFF. The CDR3 region has the DNA TGTGCCAGCAGCTCCAGGGGATCTAATGAAAAACTGTTTTTT.

The chain couples TRBV5-6 to TRBJ2-7; D is ambiguous. CDR3 length: 12 residues. Trimming cost V 1 base and J 3 bases, with 5 bases left between them. In germline, CDR1 is SGHDT, CDR2 YYEEEE. The CDR3 region has the DNA TGTGCCAGCAGCTTGCAATTCTACGAGCAGTACTTC. Amino acids: CASSLQFYEQYF.

CDR3 bases: TGCAGCGCCTCGGGGCGGGGGGATTATGAGCAGTTCTTC. Protein: CSASGRGDYEQFF. This rearrangement joins TRBV29-1 to TRBJ2-1; 8 bases agree with TRBD2. Germline CDR1 and CDR2: SQVTM and ANQGSEA. This CDR3 is 13 amino acids long. Trimming took 7 bases from V and 8 from J; bases not matched to a gene: 10.

This chain connects TRBV7-2 to TRBJ2-2, with 9 positions matching TRBD2. CDR3 length: 16 amino acids. V lost 4 bases and J lost 5; bases outside the gene matches: 8. Germline V gene sequence: CDR1 SGHTA, CDR2 FQGNSA. The CDR3 region is CASSSTGTSRTGELFF. The CDR3 DNA is TGTGCCAGCAGCTCGACCGGGACTAGCCGAACCGGGGAGCTGTTTTTT.

The CDR3 DNA is TGTGCCAGCAGCTCGGAGGGAAATCCGAACACTGAAGCTTTCTTT. Translating gives CASSSEGNPNTEAFF. V is TRBV7-9 and J is TRBJ1-1; D not certain. CDR3 length equals 15 residues. The V and J ends lost 4 bases and 1 base respectively, with 13 bases between them. Germline values: CDR1 SEHNR, CDR2 FQNEAQ (reference sequence).

V and J are TRBV27 and TRBJ2-4, with unresolved D. The V end was cut by 2 bases, the J end by 0 bases, with 11 bases between. The V gene's germline CDR1 is MNHEY and CDR2 SMNVEV (reference sequence). The length of the CDR3 is 16 residues. The CDR3 reads CASSLMVPGAKNIQYF. The CDR3 DNA sequence: TGTGCCAGCAGTTTAATGGTACCGGGAGCCAAAAACATTCAGTACTTC.

The chain links TRBV7-9 to TRBJ1-4; no definite D call. Deletions cut 4 bases from V and 8 bases from J, with 11 bases between. CDR1 SEHNR and CDR2 FQNEAQ come from the germline V gene (reference sequence). This CDR3 is 13 amino acids long. The CDR3, as DNA: TGTGCCAGCAGCTGGGAGAACGGGGAAAAACTGTTTTTT. It is translated as CASSWENGEKLFF.

CDR3 in amino acids: CAWRDRLESPLHF. DNA of the CDR3: TGTGCCTGGAGGGACAGGCTTGAGTCACCCCTCCACTTT. The chain has TRBV30 and TRBJ1-6, with 7 bases that match TRBD1. Germline V CDR1 and CDR2: GTSNPN, SVGIG (reference sequence). The CDR3 runs 13 residues. Trimming took 3 bases from V and 10 from J; bases not matched to a gene: 6. The full variable domain, completed using reference TRBV30 and TRBJ1-6, is SQTIHQWPATLVQPVGSPLSLECTVEGTSNPNLYWYRQAAGRGLQLLFYSVGIGQISSEVPQNLSASRPQDRQFILSSKKLLLSDSGFYLCAWRDRLESPLHFGNGTRLTVT.

The CDR3 reads CASSQEIPAPPGQGNSPLHF. CDR3 coding DNA: TGTGCCAGCAGCCAAGAGATCCCCGCCCCCCCTGGACAGGGCAACTCACCCCTCCACTTT. This rearrangement joins TRBV4-2 to TRBJ1-6, with TRBD1 matching 8 bases. V shed 0 bases, J shed 10 bases, and the junction held 20 bases outside the gene matches. This CDR3 region has 20 residues. Per the germline V gene, CDR1 is LGHNA and CDR2 is YNFKEQ.

Remarks on this clone: The junction does not match germline at one end; this may be a read error. CDR3 bases: TGTGCTAGCAGCACCACTCTAGGGGAAGCCGAGCAGTACTTC. Translated: CASSTTLGEAEQYF. The chain is built from TRBV7-7 and TRBJ2-7; TRBD1 is a possible D gene (5 bases). The CDR3 extends over 14 amino acids. The germline V gene has CDR1 SSHAT and CDR2 FNYEAQ (reference sequence).

This chain joins TRBV30 and TRBJ2-7; D uncertain. The ends were cut back, 3 bases at V and 5 bases at J, with 8 bases in the middle. The germline CDR1 and CDR2 sequences are GTSNPN and SVGIG (reference sequence). The CDR3 extends over 11 amino acids. The CDR3 region has the DNA TGTGCCTGGAGCGTCTTCGACGAGCAGTACTTC. It encodes CAWSVFDEQYF.

The CDR3 is CASNPGEETQYF. CDR3 in DNA: TGTGCCAGCAACCCAGGGGAAGAGACCCAGTACTTC. The V and J genes are TRBV2 and TRBJ2-5; D is possibly TRBD1 (6 bases). This CDR3 contains 12 residues. Trimming removed 7 bases from V and 3 bases from J, with 9 bases in between. Germline V CDR1 and CDR2: SNHLY, FYNNEI.